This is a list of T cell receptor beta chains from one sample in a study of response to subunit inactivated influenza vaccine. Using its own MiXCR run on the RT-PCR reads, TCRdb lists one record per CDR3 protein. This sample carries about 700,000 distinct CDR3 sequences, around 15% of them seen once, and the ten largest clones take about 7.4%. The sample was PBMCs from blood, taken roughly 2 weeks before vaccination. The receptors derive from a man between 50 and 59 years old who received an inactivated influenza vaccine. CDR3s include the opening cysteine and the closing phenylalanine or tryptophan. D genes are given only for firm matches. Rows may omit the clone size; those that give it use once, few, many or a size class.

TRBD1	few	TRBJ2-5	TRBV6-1	TGTGCCAGCAGTGAAAGGGGGCGCACGGAGACCCAGTACTTC	CASSERGRTETQYF
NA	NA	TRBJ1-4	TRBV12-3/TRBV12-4	TGTGCCAGTAAGAGGGGACCGGTAGGGGAAAAACTGTTTTTT	CASKRGPVGEKLFF
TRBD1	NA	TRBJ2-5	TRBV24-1	TGTGCCACCAGTGACGCGGACAGGGGGAGGGAGACCCAGTACTTC	CATSDADRGRETQYF
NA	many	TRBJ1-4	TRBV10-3	TGTGCCATCAGTGAGTCGTTATCCGGGAATGAAAAACTGTTTTTT	CAISESLSGNEKLFF
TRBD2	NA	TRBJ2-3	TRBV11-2	TGTGCCAGCAGCAAACTAGCGGGGGGATTAGATACGCAGTATTTT	CASSKLAGGLDTQYF
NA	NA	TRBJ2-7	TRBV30	TGTGCCTGGAGTGTACGAGGATCGGGGAGCTCCTACGAGCAGTACTTC	CAWSVRGSGSSYEQYF
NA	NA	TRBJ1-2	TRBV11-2	TGTGCCAGCAGCTTAGATTCCGGGGGTGGCTACACCTTC	CASSLDSGGGYTF
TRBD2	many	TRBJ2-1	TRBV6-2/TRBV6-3	TGTGCCAGCAGTCCAGCGGGGGGGCCGTACAATGAGCAGTTCTTC	CASSPAGGPYNEQFF
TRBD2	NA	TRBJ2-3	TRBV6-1	TGTGCCAGCAGCCCGAGGTCCGCGGGGGGCACAGATACGCAGTATTTT	CASSPRSAGGTDTQYF
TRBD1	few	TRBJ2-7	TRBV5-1	TGCGCCAGCAGCTCCTCGGGACAGGGGCCCGTTGTGCAGTACTTC	CASSSSGQGPVVQYF
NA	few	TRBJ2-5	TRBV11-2	TGTGCCAGCAGCTTAGGGTCCGGGGGATGGGGAATTGAGACCCAGTACTTC	CASSLGSGGWGIETQYF
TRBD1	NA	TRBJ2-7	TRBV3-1	TGTGCCAGCAGCCATCGGACAGGCTTCTCCTACGAGCAGTACTTC	CASSHRTGFSYEQYF
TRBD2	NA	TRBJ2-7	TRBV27	TGTGCCAGCAGTTCCGGGAGGGGAGCCTACGAGCAGTACTTC	CASSSGRGAYEQYF
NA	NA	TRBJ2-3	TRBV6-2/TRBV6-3	TGTGCCAGCCAAAGCAGGAGGGAGCTCACAGATACGCAGTATTTT	CASQSRRELTDTQYF
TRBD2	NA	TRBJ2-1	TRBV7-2	TGTGCCAGCAGCTGGGGGGGGTACGATGAGCAGTTCTTC	CASSWGGYDEQFF
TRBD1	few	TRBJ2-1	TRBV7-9	TGTGCCAGCAGCCATCTGGACAGGGAAGCGAGAGAGCAGTTCTTC	CASSHLDREAREQFF
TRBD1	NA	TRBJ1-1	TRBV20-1	TGCAGTGCTGGCAGGGGGGCGAGGACTGAAGCTTTCTTT	CSAGRGARTEAFF
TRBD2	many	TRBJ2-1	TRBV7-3	TGTGCCAGCAGCTTAGCGGGAGGAAGCGATGAGCAGTTCTTC	CASSLAGGSDEQFF
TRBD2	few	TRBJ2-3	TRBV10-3	TGTGCCATCAGTGAGTCTGGAGCGGGGGGCGTCAGGACAGATACGCAGTATTTT	CAISESGAGGVRTDTQYF
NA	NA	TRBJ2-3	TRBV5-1	TGCGCCAGCAGCTGGGCCCGAGCAGATACGCAGTATTTT	CASSWARADTQYF
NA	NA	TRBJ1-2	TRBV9	TGTGCCAGCAGCCCAGGCGGGGTGCACTATGGCTACACCTTC	CASSPGGVHYGYTF
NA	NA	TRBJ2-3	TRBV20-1	TGCAGTGCTAGAGAAGAGGGAGGAAGCACAGATACGCAGTATTTT	CSAREEGGSTDTQYF
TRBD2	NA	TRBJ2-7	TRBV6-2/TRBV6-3	TGTGCCAGCAGAATCGCGGGACTAGCGGGGATAGAGCAGTACTTC	CASRIAGLAGIEQYF
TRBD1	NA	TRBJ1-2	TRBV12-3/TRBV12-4	TGTGCCAGCAGTTCATCCGGGACAGGGGTAGACTATGGCTACACCTTC	CASSSSGTGVDYGYTF
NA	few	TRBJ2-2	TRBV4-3	TGCGCCAGCAGCCAAGAGTCCACTCACACCGGGGAGCTGTTTTTT	CASSQESTHTGELFF
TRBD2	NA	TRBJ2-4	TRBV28	TGTGCCAGCAGTTTATGGTGGGGGGGTAAAAACATTCAGTACTTC	CASSLWWGGKNIQYF
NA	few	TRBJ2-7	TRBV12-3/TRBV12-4	TGTGCCAGCAGGGCGCGGGACAGCTACGAGCAGTACTTC	CASRARDSYEQYF
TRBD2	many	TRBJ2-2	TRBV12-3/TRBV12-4	TGTGCCAGCAGTTTCTTAACTAGCGGGGGGAGCGGGGAGCTGTTTTTT	CASSFLTSGGSGELFF
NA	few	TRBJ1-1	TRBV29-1	TGCAGCGTGGACGGGGGATCCACTGAAGCTTTCTTT	CSVDGGSTEAFF
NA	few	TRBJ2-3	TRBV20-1	TGCAGTGCTTTCCCCCGGATCGCCACAGATACGCAGTATTTT	CSAFPRIATDTQYF
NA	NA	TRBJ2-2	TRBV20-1	TGCAGTGCTAGCTCCGTAGCGACCGGGGAGCTGTTTTTT	CSASSVATGELFF
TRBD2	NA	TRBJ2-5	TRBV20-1	TGCAGTGCGACTAGCGGGGCACAAGAGACCCAGTACTTC	CSATSGAQETQYF
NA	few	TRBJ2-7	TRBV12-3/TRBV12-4	TGTGCCAGCAGATCGGACAGTAGCTCCTACGAGCAGTACTTC	CASRSDSSSYEQYF
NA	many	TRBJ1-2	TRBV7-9	TGTGCCAGCAGCCCGAAGGGAAGCAACTATGGCTACACCTTC	CASSPKGSNYGYTF
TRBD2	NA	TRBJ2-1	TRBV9	TGTGCCAGCAGCGGGGGACTAGCCAACAATGAGCAGTTCTTC	CASSGGLANNEQFF
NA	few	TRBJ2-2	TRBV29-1	TGCAGCGCCACGAGAAACACCGGGGAGCTGTTTTTT	CSATRNTGELFF
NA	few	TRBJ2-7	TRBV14	TGTGCCAGCAGCCAAGATACTGGCCAGGGGAGATACGAGCAGTACTTC	CASSQDTGQGRYEQYF
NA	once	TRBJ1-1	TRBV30	TGTGCCTGGAGTGTACAAGTTATGAACACTGAAGCTTTCTTT	CAWSVQVMNTEAFF
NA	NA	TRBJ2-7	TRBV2	TGTGCCAGCATACGGGTAGTCCGGGAGTTCTCCCTTATAACTAATGGAGAGCAGTACTTC	CASIRVVREFSLITNGEQYF
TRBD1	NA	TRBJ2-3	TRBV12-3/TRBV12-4	TGTGCCAGCAGTAACTATCAGGGGGCTGGCACAGATACGCAGTATTTT	CASSNYQGAGTDTQYF
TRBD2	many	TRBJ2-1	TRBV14	TGTGCCAGCAGCCTCTCCCCTAGCGGGGCCTACAATGAGCAGTTCTTC	CASSLSPSGAYNEQFF
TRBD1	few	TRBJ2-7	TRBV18	TGTGCCAGCTCACGACGGACAGGGACAAACGAGCAGTACTTC	CASSRRTGTNEQYF
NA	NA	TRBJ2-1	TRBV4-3	TGCGCCAGCAGCCAAGTTCCGAGCTCCTACAATGAGCAGTTCTTC	CASSQVPSSYNEQFF
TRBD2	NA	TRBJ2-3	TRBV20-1	TGCAGTGCTAGAGATCCGCTAGCGGGAGGCAATTTAGGAACAGATACGCAGTATTTT	CSARDPLAGGNLGTDTQYF
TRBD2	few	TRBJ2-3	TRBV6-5	TGTGCCAGCAGTTACTCGATCGGGCTAGCGGGCGAACCAGATACGCAGTATTTT	CASSYSIGLAGEPDTQYF
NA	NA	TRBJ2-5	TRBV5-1	TGCGCCAGCAGCTTGGGGAGGGGACAGATACAAGAGACCCAGTACTTC	CASSLGRGQIQETQYF
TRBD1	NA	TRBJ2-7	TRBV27	TGTGCCAGCAGCCAATACACCCTTCAGGGGGTAAGCTCCTACGAGCAGTACTTC	CASSQYTLQGVSSYEQYF
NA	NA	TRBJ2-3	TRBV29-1	TGCAGCGTTGATCGGATTAGCGGACGCACAGATACGCAGTATTTT	CSVDRISGRTDTQYF
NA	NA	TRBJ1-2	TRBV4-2	TGTGCCAGCAGCCAAGATCTCCAGGGCAACTATGGCTACACCTTC	CASSQDLQGNYGYTF
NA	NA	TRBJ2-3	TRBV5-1	TGCGCCAGCAGCTTGGTGGGTTGGAGCACAGATACGCAGTATTTT	CASSLVGWSTDTQYF
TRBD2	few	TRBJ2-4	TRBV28	TGTGCCAGCAGTTTATCTAGCGGGAAACCCAAAAACATTCAGTACTTC	CASSLSSGKPKNIQYF
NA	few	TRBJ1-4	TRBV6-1	TGTGCCAGCAGTAGATTTGCAACTAATGAAAAACTGTTTTTT	CASSRFATNEKLFF
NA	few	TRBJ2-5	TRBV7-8	TGTGCCAGCAGTTCCGGGACACTCCTTCAAGAGACCCAGTACTTC	CASSSGTLLQETQYF
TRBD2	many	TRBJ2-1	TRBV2	TGTGCCAGCAGTGAAGGACTAGCGGGGGGGTTTGAGCAGTTCTTC	CASSEGLAGGFEQFF